This T cell receptor (beta chain) comes out of a study of blood T cell repertoires in COVID-19. Study summary: Italy, Spain and the United States were the sources of the convalescent and acute COVID-19 samples.

V lost 4 bases and J lost 1, with 22 bases in between. Per the germline V gene, CDR1 is MRHNA and CDR2 is SNTAGT. The CDR3 length is 18 residues. Clones were read by immunoSEQ multiplex PCR, and TCRdb kept only the in-frame ones, dropping some. The sample includes hundreds of thousands of clones, about 90% seen only once; the top ten take 2.5% to 4%. Sequencing was carried out using peripheral blood. This TCR came from a woman younger than 35 who had recovered from COVID-19. The chain employs TRBV6-4 and TRBJ1-1; D might be TRBD1 (6 bases). The CDR3 reads CASSGKSFQGTRNTEAFF. CDR3 sequence (DNA): TGTGCCAGCAGTGGCAAATCCTTTCAGGGGACGCGGAACACTGAAGCTTTCTTT.